This T cell receptor beta chain derives from a study of blood T cell repertoires in COVID-19. The wider study: T cells, B-cell-depleted T cells, or PBMCs provided the cDNA or gDNA that served as material.

In the study's own analysis: Reference gene primer amplification gave nucleated cell count estimates. Repertoires were generated with immunoSEQ multiplex PCR, while TCRdb's copy carries only in-frame clones and drops some. V, J and clone size derive from that table, while D and trimming were established from the DNA sequence. The sample lists 200,000 to 300,000 clones, more than 85% occurring once. Symptom resolution, clearance, or two negative PCRs marked the recovered donors of Cohort 3. The CDR3 extends over 13 amino acids. Germline loops: CDR1 SGDLS, CDR2 YYNGEE. V lost 7 bases and J 10 bases, leaving 20 bases between the germline ends.

Sequenced sample: PBMCs or T cells enriched from blood (not recorded which). This receptor was identified in a woman younger than 45 who had recovered from COVID-19. V gene TRBV9 combines with J gene TRBJ1-1; TRBD1 is a possible D gene (6 bases). For the CDR3, the DNA is TGTGCCAGCGGGGACACGTCTTTAGGGGTAGCTTTCTTT. This translates into CASGDTSLGVAFF.